This T cell receptor beta chain appears in the sequencing data of a study of blood T cell repertoires in COVID-19. Looked up from germline, CDR1 is SGHRS and CDR2 is YFSETQ. CDR3 size: 15 residues. V lost 7 bases to trimming and J lost 4 bases; unmatched junction nucleotides: 12. In terms of age and location, participants ranged from roughly 18 to 95 years and lived in approximately 26 US areas. Cohort assignment relied on participant-reported clinical history. Per the original methods: Amplification of reference gene primers provided the estimated nucleated cell counts. Data came from immunoSEQ multiplex PCR; TCRdb stores just in-frame clones and leaves some out. D and trimming were read from the DNA, whereas the V and J calls and clone size are those reported in that table. The table has 140,000 to 150,000 clones, roughly 88% seen once.

The sample comprised PBMCs or T cells enriched from blood (not recorded which). The chain is built from TRBV5-1 and TRBJ2-5; the match to TRBD2 covers 8 bases. This clonotype was obtained from a woman in her thirties with acute COVID-19. In DNA form, the CDR3 reads TGCGCCAGCTGTCACCTTAGCGGGACCGGAGAGACCCAGTACTTC. It specifies CASCHLSGTGETQYF. The whole variable domain, filled in from reference TRBV5-1 and TRBJ2-5, reads KAGVTQTPRYLIKTRGQQVTLSCSPISGHRSVSWYQQTPGQGLQFLFEYFSETQRNKGNFPGRFSGRQFSNSRSEMNVSTLELGDSALYLCASCHLSGTGETQYFGPGTRLLVL.